This entry lists 8 T cell receptor beta chains sequenced from one sample in a study of T cells in Graves' hyperthyroidism and ophthalmopathy. There were TCR beta CDR3 regions amplified from RNA transcripts. In the first-round RT-PCR of the TCR CDR3, the HTBI primer set was used. MiXCR was run by TCRdb on the multiplex PCR reads, yielding one entry per CDR3 protein. The sample has about 290,000 distinct CDR3 sequences; approximately 17% are singletons. The sequenced material came from blood. The receptors were gathered from a woman between 55 and 75 years old with Graves' ophthalmopathy.

This clonotype was detected ten times or more. This rearrangement joins TRBV5-1 to TRBJ2-1; 7 bases agree with TRBD2. CDR3 length equals 12 residues. The V gene end was trimmed by 7 bases and the J gene end by 7 bases; junction bases not matched to a gene: 5. Germline CDR1 is SGHRS and CDR2 is YFSETQ. CDR3 bases: TGCGCCAGCGCTAGGGAGGGGAATGAGCAGTTCTTC. Its translation: CASAREGNEQFF. The entire variable domain, with the rest obtained from reference TRBV5-1 and TRBJ2-1, is as follows: KAGVTQTPRYLIKTRGQQVTLSCSPISGHRSVSWYQQTPGQGLQFLFEYFSETQRNKGNFPGRFSGRQFSNSRSEMNVSTLELGDSALYLCASAREGNEQFFGPGTRLTVL.

This clonotype was counted many times. V gene TRBV28 combines with J gene TRBJ1-6; perhaps TRBD1 as D (5 bases). This CDR3 has 15 residues. Germline CDR1 and CDR2: MDHEN and SYDVKM. V lost 6 bases and J lost 10, with 19 bases in between. The DNA of the CDR3 is TGTGCCAGCAGCCATCACCGGCAGGGAGGGTCACCCCTCCACTTT. Amino acids: CASSHHRQGGSPLHF.

This clonotype was seen at least ten times. The chain is built from TRBV9 and TRBJ2-7, with 12 bases fitting TRBD1. CDR1 is SGDLS and CDR2 is YYNGEE in the germline V gene. The CDR3 is 18 amino acids. J gave up 6 bases and V 0 bases, and 13 bases lay outside the gene matches. This CDR3 reads CASSVGGRRGQGAFEQYF. DNA for the CDR3: TGTGCCAGCAGCGTAGGGGGGCGGAGGGGACAGGGGGCATTCGAGCAGTACTTC.

This clonotype occurred a few times. This chain links TRBV25-1 with TRBJ1-2; D call uncertain. CDR3 size: 14 residues. Germline CDR1 is MGHDK and CDR2 is SYGVNS. The V end lost 2 bases, the J end lost 1 base, and 8 bases lay between the germline ends. The CDR3 reads CASSEPGNNYGYTF. CDR3 nucleotides: TGTGCCAGCAGTGAACCAGGAAATAACTATGGCTACACCTTC.

The chain joins TRBV19 to TRBJ2-3; perhaps D is TRBD1 or TRBD2 (5 bases each). This CDR3 is 14 amino acids long. Germline V lookup: CDR1 LNHDA, CDR2 SQIVND (reference sequence). With 11 bases removed from V and 2 bases from J, the gap between germline ends came to 17 bases. CDR3 region: CAPWRTTPTDTQYF. The CDR3 bases are TGTGCCCCCTGGAGGACAACCCCCACAGATACGCAGTATTTT. Supplemented by reference TRBV19 and TRBJ2-3, the full variable domain reads DGGITQSPKYLFRKEGQNVTLSCEQNLNHDAMYWYRQDPGQGLRLIYYSQIVNDFQKGDIAEGYSVSREKKESFPLTVTSAQKNPTAFYLCAPWRTTPTDTQYFGPGTRLTVL.

This clonotype was observed many times. This rearrangement joins TRBV2 to TRBJ1-5; D not certain. Per the germline V gene, CDR1 is SNHLY and CDR2 is FYNNEI. Trimming stripped 3 bases from V and 6 bases from J, with 9 bases between. This CDR3 spans 13 amino acids. CDR3 nucleotides: TGTGCCAGCAGTGACTCTAGGGCTCAGCCCCAGCATTTT. Translating gives CASSDSRAQPQHF.

This clonotype has ten or more counts. V usage is TRBV29-1 and J usage is TRBJ2-3; D possibly uses TRBD1 or TRBD2 (5 bases each). The CDR3 spans 12 residues. The germline V gene encodes CDR1 SQVTM and CDR2 ANQGSEA. The germline V and J ends were trimmed by 7 bases and 1 base, with 9 bases remaining between them. This chain's CDR3 is CSGDPGTDTQYF. The CDR3 DNA sequence: TGCAGCGGGGACCCGGGCACAGATACGCAGTATTTT.

This clonotype was seen a few times. The V call is TRBV5-8, the J call TRBJ2-3; TRBD1 matches at 8 bases. The CDR3 loop spans 16 amino acids. Germline V gives CDR1 SGHTS, CDR2 YDEGEE. Trimming cost V 0 bases and J 3 bases; bases outside gene matches: 6. The CDR3, as DNA: TGTGCCAGCAGCTTGGTCAGGGGGCAAGGGACAGATACGCAGTATTTT. Its translation is CASSLVRGQGTDTQYF.